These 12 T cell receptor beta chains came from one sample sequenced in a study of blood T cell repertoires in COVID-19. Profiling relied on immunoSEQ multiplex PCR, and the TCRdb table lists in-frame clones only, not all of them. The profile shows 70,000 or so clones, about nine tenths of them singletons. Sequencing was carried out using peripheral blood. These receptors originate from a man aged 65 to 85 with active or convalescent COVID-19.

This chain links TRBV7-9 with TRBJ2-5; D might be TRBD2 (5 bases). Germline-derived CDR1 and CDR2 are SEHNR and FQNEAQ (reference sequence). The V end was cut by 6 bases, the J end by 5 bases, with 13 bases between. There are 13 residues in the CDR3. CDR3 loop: CASRGADRETQYF. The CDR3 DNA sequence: TGTGCCAGCAGGGGAGCTGACCGGGAGACCCAGTACTTC.

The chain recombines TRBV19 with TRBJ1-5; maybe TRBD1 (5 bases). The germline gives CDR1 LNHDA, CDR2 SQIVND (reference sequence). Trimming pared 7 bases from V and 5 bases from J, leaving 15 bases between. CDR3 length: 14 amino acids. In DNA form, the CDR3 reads TGTGCCAGTACCAGGGCAGGAAGGGATCAGCCCCAGCATTTT. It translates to CASTRAGRDQPQHF.

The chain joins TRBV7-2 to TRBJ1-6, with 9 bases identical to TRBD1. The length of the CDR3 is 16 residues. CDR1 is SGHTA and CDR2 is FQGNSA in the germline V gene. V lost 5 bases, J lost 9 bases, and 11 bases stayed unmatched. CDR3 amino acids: CASSLRSGTGISPLHF. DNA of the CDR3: TGTGCCAGCAGCCTGAGATCCGGGACAGGGATTTCACCCCTCCACTTT.

The CDR3 DNA sequence: TGTGCCAGCAGCTTACTTCGGGAGGATACGCAGTATTTT. Translation gives CASSLLREDTQYF. The V call is TRBV7-3, the J call TRBJ2-3, with TRBD2 as a possible D gene (6 bases). The CDR3 runs to 13 residues. In germline, CDR1 is SGHTA, CDR2 FQGTGA. Trimming shortened V by 2 bases and J by 6 bases, and 9 bases separated the two germline ends.

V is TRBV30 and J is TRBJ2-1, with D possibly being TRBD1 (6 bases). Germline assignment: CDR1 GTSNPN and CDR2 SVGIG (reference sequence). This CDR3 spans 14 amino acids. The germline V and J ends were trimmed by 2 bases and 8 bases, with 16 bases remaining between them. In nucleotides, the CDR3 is TGTGCCTGGAGTCAACAGGGATCCGGTGATGAGCAGTTCTTC. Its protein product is CAWSQQGSGDEQFF.

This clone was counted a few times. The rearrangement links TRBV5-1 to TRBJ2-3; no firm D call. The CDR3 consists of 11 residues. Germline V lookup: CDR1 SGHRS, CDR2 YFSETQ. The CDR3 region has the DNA TGCGCATCCGGGAGCACAGATACGCAGTATTTT. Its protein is CASGSTDTQYF.

The CDR3 sequence is CASSESRVATYEQYF. The CDR3, as DNA: TGTGCCAGCAGTGAATCCCGGGTAGCCACCTACGAGCAGTACTTC. V and J are TRBV2 and TRBJ2-7; D is unresolved. This CDR3 comprises 15 residues. Trimming took off 2 bases at V and 2 bases at J, with 13 bases between the two ends. Germline CDR1 is SNHLY and CDR2 is FYNNEI.

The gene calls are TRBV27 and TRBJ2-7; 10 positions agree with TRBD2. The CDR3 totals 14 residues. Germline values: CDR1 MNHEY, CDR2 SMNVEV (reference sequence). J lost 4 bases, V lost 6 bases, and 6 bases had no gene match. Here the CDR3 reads CASSRTSGIYEQYF. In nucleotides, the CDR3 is TGTGCCAGCAGCCGGACTAGCGGAATATACGAGCAGTACTTC.

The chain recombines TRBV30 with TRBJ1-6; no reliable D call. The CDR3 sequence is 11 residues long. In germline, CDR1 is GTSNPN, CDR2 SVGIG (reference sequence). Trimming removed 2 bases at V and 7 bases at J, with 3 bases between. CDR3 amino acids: CAWSLNSPLHF. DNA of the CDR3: TGTGCCTGGAGTCTGAATTCACCCCTCCACTTT.

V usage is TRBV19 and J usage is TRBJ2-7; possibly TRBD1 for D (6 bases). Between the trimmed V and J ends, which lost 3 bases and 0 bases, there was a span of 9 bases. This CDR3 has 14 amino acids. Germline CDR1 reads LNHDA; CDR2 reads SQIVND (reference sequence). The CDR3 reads CASSMATGSYEQYF. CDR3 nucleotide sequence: TGTGCCAGTAGTATGGCGACAGGCTCCTACGAGCAGTACTTC.

CDR3 region: CASSQGQVNYGYTF. CDR3 coding DNA: TGTGCCAGCTCACAGGGACAGGTCAACTATGGCTACACCTTC. The chain recombines TRBV18 with TRBJ1-2, with 8 bases matching TRBD1. CDR1 KGHSH and CDR2 LQKENI come from the germline V gene. Trimming at V came to 4 bases and at J to 2 bases, leaving 3 bases not matched to a gene. CDR3 size: 14 residues.

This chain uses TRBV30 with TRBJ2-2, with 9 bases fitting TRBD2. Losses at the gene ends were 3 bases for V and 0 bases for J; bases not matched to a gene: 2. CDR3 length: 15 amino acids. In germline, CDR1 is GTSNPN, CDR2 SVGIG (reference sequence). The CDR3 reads CAWRLAGANTGELFF. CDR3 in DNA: TGTGCCTGGAGGTTAGCGGGAGCGAACACCGGGGAGCTGTTTTTT. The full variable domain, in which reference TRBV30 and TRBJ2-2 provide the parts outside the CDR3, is SQTIHQWPATLVQPVGSPLSLECTVEGTSNPNLYWYRQAAGRGLQLLFYSVGIGQISSEVPQNLSASRPQDRQFILSSKKLLLSDSGFYLCAWRLAGANTGELFFGEGSRLTVL.